This TCR beta chain stems from a study of beta chain features in type 1 diabetes. Germline V lookup: CDR1 SGHNT, CDR2 YYREEE (reference sequence). CDR3 length: 15 residues. V was clipped by 2 bases and J by 5 bases, with 15 bases between them. A note on this clone: The antigen is undetermined.

TCRB transcripts that were expressed got sequenced, as all of the isolated RNA had been reverse transcribed. Produced via immunoSEQ multiplex PCR; TCRdb's table is partial and in-frame only. The sample has 600,000 or so clones; roughly an eighth are singletons. Points from the study as a whole: Type 1 diabetes patients had TCRB CDR3s that were shorter (moderately but significantly so) in all four CD4+ subsets.

The sequence came from a man younger than 45 with type 1 diabetes. The rearrangement joins TRBV5-4 to TRBJ2-3; D may be TRBD2 (6 bases). The material sequenced was naive CD4+ T cells from blood. CDR3 DNA sequence: TGTGCCAGCAGCTTTCCGGGAGTACTTAAAGATACGCAGTATTTT. Translation gives CASSFPGVLKDTQYF.